This TCR beta chain was obtained from a study of blood T cell repertoires in COVID-19. Study-wide context: The samples span acute and convalescent COVID-19 from the United States, Italy and Spain.

Germline-derived CDR1 and CDR2 are SGDLS and YYNGEE. This CDR3 spans 14 amino acids. The germline V and J ends were trimmed by 0 bases and 2 bases, with 8 bases remaining between them. TCRdb's table, derived via immunoSEQ multiplex PCR, lists solely in-frame clones and lacks some. The top ten clones hold about 25% of a sample with 85,000 or so clones, 86% of them seen once. The specimen was peripheral blood. The rearrangement links TRBV9 to TRBJ2-5; D gene ambiguous. This TCR was sampled from a man over 45 with active or convalescent COVID-19. The CDR3 DNA reads TGTGCCAGCAGCGTAGGTCCCCTTCAAGAGACCCAGTACTTC. The encoded protein is CASSVGPLQETQYF.